The 4 T cell receptor beta chains presented below share a single source sample, sequenced in a study of post-analysis software for immune sequencing data (dated by TCRdb to the mid-2010s). Overall results and qualifications from the work: Roughly 5 TRBV segments, including TRBV5-6, TRBV5-1 and TRBV20-1, were significantly more frequent in patients than controls.

Libraries were built with PCR. Sequencing instrument: Illumina HiSeq 2500. Unique molecular identifiers were incorporated into TCR beta cDNA libraries to reduce PCR and sequencing biases. Using fastp at Q25 and MiXCR, TCRdb reprocessed the public reads and kept productive beta chains. Every entry covers one CDR3 protein and lists the most common genes and DNA from its rows. Present in this sample are some 890,000 distinct CDR3 sequences, about 53% of which were seen just once. In total, the top ten clones hold over 4% of the sample. Their antigens remain unidentified. The specimen sequenced was blood. These receptors came from a girl aged 5 to 17 with multiple sclerosis.

The V call is TRBV5-1, the J call TRBJ2-5, with 12 bases aligning to TRBD2. The junction had 8 bases not matched to a gene; V was cut back by 4 bases and J by 7 bases. This CDR3 spans 15 amino acids. Germline assignment: CDR1 SGHRS and CDR2 YFSETQ. The DNA of the CDR3 is TGCGCCAGCAGCCCCGGGACTAGCGGGTGGATGACCCAGTACTTC. It translates to CASSPGTSGWMTQYF.

This clonotype was observed a single time. The rearrangement uses TRBV10-3 and TRBJ2-5, with a tentative D call TRBD2 (6 bases). This CDR3 contains 11 residues. CDR1 and CDR2 (germline): ENHRY, SYGVKD. The ends were cut back, 4 bases at V and 11 bases at J, with 11 bases in the middle. Here the CDR3 reads CAISGSGEQYF. CDR3 DNA: TGTGCCATCAGTGGTTCGGGGGAGCAGTACTTC.

V usage is TRBV29-1 and J usage is TRBJ2-7, with 10 bases fitting TRBD1. Trimming took 5 bases from V and 5 from J; bases not matched to a gene: 6. This CDR3 region has 13 residues. CDR1 SQVTM and CDR2 ANQGSEA come from the germline V gene. CDR3 sequence (DNA): TGCAGCGTTCAATGGGACAGGGGTAACGAGCAGTACTTC. Its translation is CSVQWDRGNEQYF.

A few counts support this clonotype. The V and J genes are TRBV29-1 and TRBJ2-4; D uncertain. The CDR3 contains 14 residues. The germline gives CDR1 SQVTM, CDR2 ANQGSEA. V was clipped by 1 base and J by 9 bases, with 16 bases between them. This CDR3 reads CSVEASPWVGIQYF. The CDR3 region has the DNA TGCAGCGTTGAAGCGTCGCCGTGGGTCGGCATTCAGTACTTC. Full variable domain (missing parts from reference TRBV29-1 and TRBJ2-4): SAVISQKPSRDICQRGTSLTIQCQVDSQVTMMFWYRQQPGQSLTLIATANQGSEATYESGFVIDKFPISRPNLTFSTLTVSNMSPEDSSIYLCSVEASPWVGIQYFGAGTRLSVL.